Sequencing of this TCR beta chain was carried out in a study of T cells after yellow fever vaccination. For TCR, cDNA came from 5'RACE template switching, which added a universal primer site and UMIs. In TCRdb, the 5' RACE reads were re-called with MiXCR into one record per CDR3 protein. The sample includes just under 600,000 distinct CDR3 sequences, roughly 13% seen only once; the top ten take roughly an eighth. Germline CDR1 is KGHDR and CDR2 is SFDVKD. The CDR3 contains 14 residues. Trimming removed 3 bases at V and 4 bases at J, with 8 bases between. Overall study findings and caveats: Re-detected after boosting: most primary clones, 96% of CD4 and 80% to 90% of CD8. From the bulk population, abundant clonotypes could contaminate and appear within FACS-sorted repertoires. Researchers noted that a small share of clonotypes showed up in both CD4 and CD8 compartments.

Note on this clonotype: Its antigen is as yet unknown.

This TCR derives from a man aged 25-40 years who received the YFV17D yellow fever vaccine. The starting material was PBMCs, obtained on the day of the yellow fever booster vaccination. The chain is built from TRBV24-1 and TRBJ1-4; D is unclear. CDR3: CATSDPGSNEKLFF. For the CDR3, the DNA is TGTGCCACCAGTGATCCCGGTAGTAATGAAAAACTGTTTTTT.